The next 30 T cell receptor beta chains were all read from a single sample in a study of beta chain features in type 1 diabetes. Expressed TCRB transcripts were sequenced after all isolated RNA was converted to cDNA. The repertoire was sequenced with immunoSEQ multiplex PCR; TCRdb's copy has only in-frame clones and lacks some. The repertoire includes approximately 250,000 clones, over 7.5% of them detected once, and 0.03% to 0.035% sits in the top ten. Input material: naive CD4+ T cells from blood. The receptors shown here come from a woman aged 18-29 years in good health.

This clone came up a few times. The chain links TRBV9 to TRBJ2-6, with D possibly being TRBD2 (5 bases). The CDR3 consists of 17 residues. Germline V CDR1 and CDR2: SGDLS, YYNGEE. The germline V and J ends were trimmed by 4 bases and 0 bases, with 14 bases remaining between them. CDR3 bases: TGTGCCAGCAGCATCCTGTCGGGATTCTCTGGGGCCAACGTCCTGACTTTC. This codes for CASSILSGFSGANVLTF.

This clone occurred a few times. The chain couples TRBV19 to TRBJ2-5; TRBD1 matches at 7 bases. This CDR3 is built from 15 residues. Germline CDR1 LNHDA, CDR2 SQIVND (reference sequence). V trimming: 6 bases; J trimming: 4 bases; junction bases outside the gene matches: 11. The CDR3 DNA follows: TGTGCCAGTAGCGCAGTCCTACAGGGGCCAGAGACCCAGTACTTC. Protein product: CASSAVLQGPETQYF.

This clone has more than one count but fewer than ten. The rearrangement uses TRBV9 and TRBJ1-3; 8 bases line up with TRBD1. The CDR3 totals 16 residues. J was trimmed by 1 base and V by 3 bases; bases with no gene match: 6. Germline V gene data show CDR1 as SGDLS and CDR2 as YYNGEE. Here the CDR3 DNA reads TGTGCCAGCAGCGGGGACAGGCAAGGATCTGGAAACACCATATATTTT. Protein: CASSGDRQGSGNTIYF. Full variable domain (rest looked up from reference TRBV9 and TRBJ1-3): DSGVTQTPKHLITATGQRVTLRCSPRSGDLSVYWYQQSLDQGLQFLIQYYNGEERAKGNILERFSAQQFPDLHSELNLSSLELGDSALYFCASSGDRQGSGNTIYFGEGSWLTVV.

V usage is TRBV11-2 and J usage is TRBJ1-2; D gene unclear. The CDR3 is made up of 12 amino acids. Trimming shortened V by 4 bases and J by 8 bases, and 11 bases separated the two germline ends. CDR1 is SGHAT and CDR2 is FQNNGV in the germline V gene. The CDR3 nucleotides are TGTGCCAGCAGCTCCCGCGGGGTAGGCTACACCTTC. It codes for CASSSRGVGYTF.

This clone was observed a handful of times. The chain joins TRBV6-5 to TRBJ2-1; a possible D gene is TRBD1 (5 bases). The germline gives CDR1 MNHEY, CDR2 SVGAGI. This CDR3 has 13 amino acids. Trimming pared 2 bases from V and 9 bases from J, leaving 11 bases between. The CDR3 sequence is CASSYAQGPEQFF. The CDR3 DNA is TGTGCCAGCAGTTACGCTCAGGGCCCTGAGCAGTTCTTC.

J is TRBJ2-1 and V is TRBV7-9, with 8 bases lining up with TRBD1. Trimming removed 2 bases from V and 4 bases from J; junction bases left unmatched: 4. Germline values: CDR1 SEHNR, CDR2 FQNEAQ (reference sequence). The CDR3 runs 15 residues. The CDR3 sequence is CASSLTGQVYNEQFF. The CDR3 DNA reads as TGTGCCAGCAGCTTAACGGGACAGGTGTACAATGAGCAGTTCTTC.

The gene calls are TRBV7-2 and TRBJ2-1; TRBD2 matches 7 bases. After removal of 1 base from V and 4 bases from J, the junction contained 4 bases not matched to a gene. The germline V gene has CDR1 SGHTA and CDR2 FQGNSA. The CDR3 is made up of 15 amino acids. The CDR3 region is CASSLGEGRYNEQFF. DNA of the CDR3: TGTGCCAGCAGCTTAGGGGAGGGCCGATACAATGAGCAGTTCTTC.

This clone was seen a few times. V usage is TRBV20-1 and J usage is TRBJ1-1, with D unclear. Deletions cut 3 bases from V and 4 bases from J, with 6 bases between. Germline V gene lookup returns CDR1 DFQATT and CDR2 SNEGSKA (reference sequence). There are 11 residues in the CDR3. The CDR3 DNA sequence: TGCAGTGCTAGTACCAGCACTGAAGCTTTCTTT. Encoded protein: CSASTSTEAFF.

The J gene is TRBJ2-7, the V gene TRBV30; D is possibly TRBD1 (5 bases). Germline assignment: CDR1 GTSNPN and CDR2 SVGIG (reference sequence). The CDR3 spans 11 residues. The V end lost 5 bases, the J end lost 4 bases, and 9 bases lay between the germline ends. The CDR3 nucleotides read TGTGCCTGGGACAGAAGTTACGAGCAGTACTTC. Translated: CAWDRSYEQYF. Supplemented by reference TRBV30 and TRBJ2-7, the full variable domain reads SQTIHQWPATLVQPVGSPLSLECTVEGTSNPNLYWYRQAAGRGLQLLFYSVGIGQISSEVPQNLSASRPQDRQFILSSKKLLLSDSGFYLCAWDRSYEQYFGPGTRLTVT.

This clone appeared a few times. The CDR3 DNA reads as TGTGCCACATCCCAGGAAAAACGTGCGGGAGGGCCCCGAGATACGCAGTATTTT. This gives the protein CATSQEKRAGGPRDTQYF. The V gene is TRBV15, the J gene TRBJ2-3, with 9 bases fitting TRBD2. With V trimmed by 9 bases and J by 5 bases, 21 bases remained unmatched. This CDR3 has 18 amino acids. Looked up from germline, CDR1 is LNHNV and CDR2 is YYDKDF (reference sequence).

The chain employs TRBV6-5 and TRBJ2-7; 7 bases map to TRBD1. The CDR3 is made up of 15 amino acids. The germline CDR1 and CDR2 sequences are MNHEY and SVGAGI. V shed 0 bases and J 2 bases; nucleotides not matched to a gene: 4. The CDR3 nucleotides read TGTGCCAGCAGTTACTCGACAGGGTCCCCCTACGAGCAGTACTTC. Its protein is CASSYSTGSPYEQYF.

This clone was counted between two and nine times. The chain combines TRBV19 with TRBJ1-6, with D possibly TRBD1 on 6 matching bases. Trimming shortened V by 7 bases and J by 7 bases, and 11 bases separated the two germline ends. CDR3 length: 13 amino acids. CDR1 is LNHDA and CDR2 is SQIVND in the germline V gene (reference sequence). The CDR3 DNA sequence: TGTGCCAGTACCCCAACAGGGAATTCACCCCTCCACTTT. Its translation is CASTPTGNSPLHF.

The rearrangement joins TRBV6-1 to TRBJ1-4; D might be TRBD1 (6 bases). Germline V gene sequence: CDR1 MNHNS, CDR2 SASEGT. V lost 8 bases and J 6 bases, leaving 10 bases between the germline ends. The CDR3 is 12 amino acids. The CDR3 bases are TGTGCCAGCGCAGGGGATTATGAAAAACTGTTTTTT. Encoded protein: CASAGDYEKLFF.

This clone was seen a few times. The CDR3 region has the DNA TGTGCCAGCAGCTTAGGCAGGGGAAACACCGGGGAGCTGTTTTTT. It is translated as CASSLGRGNTGELFF. The V and J genes are TRBV11-3 and TRBJ2-2; a possible D gene is TRBD1 (6 bases). V lost 1 base, J lost 2 bases, and 8 bases lay in between. CDR3 length: 15 amino acids. Looked up from germline, CDR1 is SGHNT and CDR2 is YENEEA.

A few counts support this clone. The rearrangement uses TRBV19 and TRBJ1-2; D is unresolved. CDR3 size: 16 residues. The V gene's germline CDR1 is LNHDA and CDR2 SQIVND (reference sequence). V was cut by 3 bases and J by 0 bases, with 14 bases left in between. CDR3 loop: CASSILAVQSNYGYTF. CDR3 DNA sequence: TGTGCCAGTAGTATTCTTGCTGTACAGTCTAACTATGGCTACACCTTC.

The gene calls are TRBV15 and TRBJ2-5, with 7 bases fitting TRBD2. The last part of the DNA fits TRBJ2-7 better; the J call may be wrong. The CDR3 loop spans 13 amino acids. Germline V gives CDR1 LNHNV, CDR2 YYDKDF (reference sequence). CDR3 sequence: CATSFGGEYEQYF. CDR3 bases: TGTGCCACCAGCTTTGGGGGGGAGTACGAGCAGTACTTC.

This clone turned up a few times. CDR3 nucleotide sequence: TGTGCCACCCGGCAGGACAGCTACGAGCAGTACTTC. Encoded protein: CATRQDSYEQYF. The chain employs TRBV10-3 and TRBJ2-7; D might be TRBD1 (6 bases). CDR1 and CDR2 (germline): ENHRY, SYGVKD. The CDR3 consists of 12 residues. The ends were cut back, 10 bases at V and 3 bases at J, with 13 bases in the middle.

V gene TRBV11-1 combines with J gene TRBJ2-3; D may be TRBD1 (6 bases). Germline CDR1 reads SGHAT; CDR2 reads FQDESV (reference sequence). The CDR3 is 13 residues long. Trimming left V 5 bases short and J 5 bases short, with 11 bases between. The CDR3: CASSNRVGDTQYF. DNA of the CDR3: TGTGCCAGCAGCAACAGGGTGGGAGATACGCAGTATTTT.

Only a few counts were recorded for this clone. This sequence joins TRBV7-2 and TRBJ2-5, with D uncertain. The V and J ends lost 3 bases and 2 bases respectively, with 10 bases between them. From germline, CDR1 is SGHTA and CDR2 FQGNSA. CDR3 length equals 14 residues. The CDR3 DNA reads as TGTGCCAGCAGCTTCAGACAACCTCAAGAGACCCAGTACTTC. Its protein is CASSFRQPQETQYF.

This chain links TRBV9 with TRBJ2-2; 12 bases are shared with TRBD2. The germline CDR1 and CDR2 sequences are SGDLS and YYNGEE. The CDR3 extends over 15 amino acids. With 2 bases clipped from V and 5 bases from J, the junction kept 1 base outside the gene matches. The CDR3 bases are TGTGCCAGCAGCGTGGGGACTAGCGGGACCGGGGAGCTGTTTTTT. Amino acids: CASSVGTSGTGELFF.

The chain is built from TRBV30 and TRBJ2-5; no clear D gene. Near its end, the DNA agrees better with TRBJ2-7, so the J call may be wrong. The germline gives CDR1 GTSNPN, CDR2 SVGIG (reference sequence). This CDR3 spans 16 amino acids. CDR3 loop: CAWSLSLTSSSYEQYF. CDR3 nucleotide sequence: TGTGCCTGGAGTCTATCCCTAACTTCTAGCTCCTACGAGCAGTACTTC.

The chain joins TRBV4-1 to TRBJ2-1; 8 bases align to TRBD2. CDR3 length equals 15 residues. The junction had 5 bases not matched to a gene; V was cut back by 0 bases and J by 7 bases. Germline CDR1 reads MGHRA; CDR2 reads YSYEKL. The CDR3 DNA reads TGCGCCAGCAGCCAAGAGGGGACTAGATGGAATGAGCAGTTCTTC. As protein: CASSQEGTRWNEQFF.

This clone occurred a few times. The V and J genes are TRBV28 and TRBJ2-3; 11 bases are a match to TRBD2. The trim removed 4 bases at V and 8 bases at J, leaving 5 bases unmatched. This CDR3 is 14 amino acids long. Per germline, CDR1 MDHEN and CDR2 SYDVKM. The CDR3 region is CASSSPGTSGTQYF. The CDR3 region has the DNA TGTGCCAGCAGTTCCCCCGGGACTAGCGGTACGCAGTATTTT.

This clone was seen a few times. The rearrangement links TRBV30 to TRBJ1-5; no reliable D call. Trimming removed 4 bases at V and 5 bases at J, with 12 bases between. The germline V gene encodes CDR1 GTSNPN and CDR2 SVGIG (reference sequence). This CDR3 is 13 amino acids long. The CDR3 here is CAWKPNEHQPQHF. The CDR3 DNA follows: TGTGCCTGGAAACCTAACGAGCATCAGCCCCAGCATTTT.

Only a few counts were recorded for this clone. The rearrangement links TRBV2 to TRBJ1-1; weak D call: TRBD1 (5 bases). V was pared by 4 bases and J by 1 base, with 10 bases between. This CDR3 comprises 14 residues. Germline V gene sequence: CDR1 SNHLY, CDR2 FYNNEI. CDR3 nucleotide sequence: TGTGCCAGCAGTGCGAAGCAGGGGAACACTGAAGCTTTCTTT. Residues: CASSAKQGNTEAFF.

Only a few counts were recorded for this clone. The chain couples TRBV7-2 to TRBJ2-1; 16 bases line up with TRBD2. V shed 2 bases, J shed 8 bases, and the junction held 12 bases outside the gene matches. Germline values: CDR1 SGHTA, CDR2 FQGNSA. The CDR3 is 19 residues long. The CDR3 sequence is CASSLRRFGTSGRGDEQFF. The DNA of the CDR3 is TGTGCCAGCAGCTTACGTCGTTTCGGGACTAGCGGGAGGGGGGATGAGCAGTTCTTC. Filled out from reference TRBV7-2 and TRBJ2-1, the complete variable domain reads GAGVSQSPSNKVTEKGKDVELRCDPISGHTALYWYRQSLGQGLEFLIYFQGNSAPDKSGLPSDRFSAERTGGSVSTLTIQRTQQEDSAVYLCASSLRRFGTSGRGDEQFFGPGTRLTVL.

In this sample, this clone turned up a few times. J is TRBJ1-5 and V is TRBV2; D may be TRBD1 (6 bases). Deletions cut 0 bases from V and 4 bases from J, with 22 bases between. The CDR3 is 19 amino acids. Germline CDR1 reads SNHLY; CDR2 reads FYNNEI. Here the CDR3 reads CASSEAGWGHYPENQPQHF. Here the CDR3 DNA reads TGTGCCAGCAGTGAAGCGGGGTGGGGACATTACCCGGAGAATCAGCCCCAGCATTTT.

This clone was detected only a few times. As DNA, the CDR3 is TGTGCCTGGACAGGGGGCAGGGGCGGTGGCTACACCTTC. Protein: CAWTGGRGGGYTF. The V gene is TRBV30, the J gene TRBJ1-2; 8 bases match TRBD1. The germline CDR1 and CDR2 sequences are GTSNPN and SVGIG (reference sequence). CDR3 length: 13 residues. Trimming removed 4 bases from V and 7 bases from J; junction bases left unmatched: 8.

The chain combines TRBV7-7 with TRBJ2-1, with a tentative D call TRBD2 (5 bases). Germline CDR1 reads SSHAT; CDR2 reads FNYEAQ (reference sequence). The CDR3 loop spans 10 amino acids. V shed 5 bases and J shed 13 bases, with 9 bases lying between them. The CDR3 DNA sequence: TGTGCCAGCAGCGACCGGGATCAGTTCTTC. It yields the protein CASSDRDQFF.

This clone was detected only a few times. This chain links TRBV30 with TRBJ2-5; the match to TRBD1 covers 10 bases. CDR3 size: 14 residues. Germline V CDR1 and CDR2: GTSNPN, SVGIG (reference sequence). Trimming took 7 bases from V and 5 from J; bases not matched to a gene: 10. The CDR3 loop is CAYIRDRGWETQYF. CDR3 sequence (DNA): TGTGCCTACATCCGGGACAGGGGTTGGGAGACCCAGTACTTC.